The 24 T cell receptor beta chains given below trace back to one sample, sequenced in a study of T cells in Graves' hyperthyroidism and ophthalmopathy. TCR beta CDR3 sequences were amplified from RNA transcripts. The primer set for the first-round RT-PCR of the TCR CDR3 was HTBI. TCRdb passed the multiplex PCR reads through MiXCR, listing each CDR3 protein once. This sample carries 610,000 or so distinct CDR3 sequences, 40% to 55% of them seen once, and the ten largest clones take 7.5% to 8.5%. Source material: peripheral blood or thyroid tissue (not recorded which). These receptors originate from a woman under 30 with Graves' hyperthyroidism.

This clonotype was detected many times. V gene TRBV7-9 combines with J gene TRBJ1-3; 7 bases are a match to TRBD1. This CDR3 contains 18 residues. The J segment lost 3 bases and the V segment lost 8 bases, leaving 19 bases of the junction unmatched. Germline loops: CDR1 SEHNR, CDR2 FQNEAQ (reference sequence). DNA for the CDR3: TGTGCCAGCCCCCCTCCCGGGACAGCCGCTCTTAGTGGAAACACCATATATTTT. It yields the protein CASPPPGTAALSGNTIYF.

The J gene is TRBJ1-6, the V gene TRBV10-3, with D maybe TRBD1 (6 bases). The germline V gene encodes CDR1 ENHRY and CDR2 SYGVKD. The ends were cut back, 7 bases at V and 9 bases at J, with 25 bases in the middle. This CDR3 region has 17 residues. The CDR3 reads CAITGERGRPAVSPLHF. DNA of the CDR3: TGTGCCATCACAGGGGAGAGGGGCCGACCCGCGGTTTCACCCCTCCACTTT.

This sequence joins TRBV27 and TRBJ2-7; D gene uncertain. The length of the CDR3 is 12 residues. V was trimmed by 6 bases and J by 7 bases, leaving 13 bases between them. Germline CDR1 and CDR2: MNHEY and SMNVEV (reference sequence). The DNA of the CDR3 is TGTGCCAGCAGGACCCCTCTGAAGGAGCAGTACTTC. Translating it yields CASRTPLKEQYF.

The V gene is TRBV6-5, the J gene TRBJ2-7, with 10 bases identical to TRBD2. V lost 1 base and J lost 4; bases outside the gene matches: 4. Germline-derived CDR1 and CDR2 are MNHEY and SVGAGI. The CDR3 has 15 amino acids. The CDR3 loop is CASSYWTSGPYEQYF. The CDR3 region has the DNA TGTGCCAGCAGTTACTGGACTAGCGGCCCTTACGAGCAGTACTTC.

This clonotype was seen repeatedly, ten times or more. CDR3 nucleotide sequence: TGTGCCAGCAGCTTAACTAGGCAAGAGACCCAGTACTTC. Its translation: CASSLTRQETQYF. The V and J genes are TRBV7-9 and TRBJ2-5, with a tentative D call TRBD2 (5 bases). The V and J ends lost 2 bases and 2 bases respectively, with 6 bases between them. From germline, CDR1 is SEHNR and CDR2 FQNEAQ (reference sequence). The CDR3 spans 13 residues.

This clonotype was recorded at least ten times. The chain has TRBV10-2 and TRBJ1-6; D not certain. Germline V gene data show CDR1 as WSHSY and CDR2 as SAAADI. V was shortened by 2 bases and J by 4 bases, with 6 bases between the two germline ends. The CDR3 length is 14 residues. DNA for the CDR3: TGCGCCAGCAGTGAGACGGATTATAATTCACCCCTCCACTTT. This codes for CASSETDYNSPLHF.

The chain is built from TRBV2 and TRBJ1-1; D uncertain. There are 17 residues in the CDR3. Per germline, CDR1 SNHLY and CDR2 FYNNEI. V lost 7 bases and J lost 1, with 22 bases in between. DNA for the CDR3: TGTGCCAGCAAGCAGACTAGCGGGAGAACTGGGAACACTGAAGCTTTCTTT. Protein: CASKQTSGRTGNTEAFF.

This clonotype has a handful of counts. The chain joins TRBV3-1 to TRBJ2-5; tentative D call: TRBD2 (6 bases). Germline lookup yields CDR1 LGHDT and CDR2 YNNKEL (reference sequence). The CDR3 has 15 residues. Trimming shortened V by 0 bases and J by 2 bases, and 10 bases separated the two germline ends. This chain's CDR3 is CASSQDWGVQETQYF. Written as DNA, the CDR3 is TGTGCCAGCAGCCAAGATTGGGGGGTTCAAGAGACCCAGTACTTC.

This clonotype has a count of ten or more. CDR3 residues: CASSLGRGEYGYTF. As DNA, the CDR3 is TGCGCCAGCAGCTTGGGTAGGGGGGAGTATGGCTACACCTTC. This chain joins TRBV5-1 and TRBJ1-2, with D perhaps TRBD1 (6 bases). Per germline, CDR1 SGHRS and CDR2 YFSETQ. The CDR3 length is 14 residues. V was shortened by 0 bases and J by 5 bases, with 11 bases between the two germline ends.

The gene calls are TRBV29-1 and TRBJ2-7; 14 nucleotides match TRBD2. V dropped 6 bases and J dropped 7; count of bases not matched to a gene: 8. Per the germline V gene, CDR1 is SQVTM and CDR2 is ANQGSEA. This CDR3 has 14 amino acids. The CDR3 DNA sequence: TGCAGCGTCGAGGGACTAGCGGGAGATAATGAGCAGTACTTC. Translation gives CSVEGLAGDNEQYF.

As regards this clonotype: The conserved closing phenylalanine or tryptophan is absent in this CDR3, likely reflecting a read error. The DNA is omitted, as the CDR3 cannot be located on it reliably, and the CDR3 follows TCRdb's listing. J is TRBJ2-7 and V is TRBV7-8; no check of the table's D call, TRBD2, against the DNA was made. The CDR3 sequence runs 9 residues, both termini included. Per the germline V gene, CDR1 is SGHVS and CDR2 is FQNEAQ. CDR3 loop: CASSTRLAG.

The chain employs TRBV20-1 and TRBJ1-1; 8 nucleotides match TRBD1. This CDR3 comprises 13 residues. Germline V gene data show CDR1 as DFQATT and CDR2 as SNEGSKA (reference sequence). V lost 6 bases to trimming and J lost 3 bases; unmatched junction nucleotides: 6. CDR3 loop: CSATDRVDTEAFF. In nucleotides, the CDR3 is TGCAGTGCCACGGACAGGGTTGACACTGAAGCTTTCTTT.

CDR3 coding DNA: TGTGCCACCAGCAGCTTATATGGGACTAGCGGGACAGCCGATGTCTACAATGAGCAGTTCTTC. This codes for CATSSLYGTSGTADVYNEQFF. The genes are TRBV15 and TRBJ2-1, with TRBD2 identical over 13 bases. Trimming removed 3 bases from V and 3 bases from J; junction bases left unmatched: 17. The CDR3 is made up of 21 amino acids. Germline CDR1 is LNHNV and CDR2 is YYDKDF (reference sequence).

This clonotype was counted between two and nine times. The DNA for the CDR3 is TGTGCCTGGAGTGTACGAAACACCTTAAGGGGCTATGGCTACACCTTC. Translation gives CAWSVRNTLRGYGYTF. The V call is TRBV19, the J call TRBJ1-2; D might be TRBD1 (5 bases). Germline V gene data show CDR1 as LNHDA and CDR2 as SQIVND (reference sequence). V was shortened by 11 bases and J by 4 bases, with 26 bases between the two germline ends. The CDR3 is made up of 16 amino acids.

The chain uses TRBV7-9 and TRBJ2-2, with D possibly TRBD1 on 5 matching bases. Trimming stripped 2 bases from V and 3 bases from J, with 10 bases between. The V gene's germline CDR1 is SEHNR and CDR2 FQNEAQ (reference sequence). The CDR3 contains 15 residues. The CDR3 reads CASSLMGPHTGELFF. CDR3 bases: TGTGCCAGCAGCTTAATGGGGCCGCACACCGGGGAGCTGTTTTTT.

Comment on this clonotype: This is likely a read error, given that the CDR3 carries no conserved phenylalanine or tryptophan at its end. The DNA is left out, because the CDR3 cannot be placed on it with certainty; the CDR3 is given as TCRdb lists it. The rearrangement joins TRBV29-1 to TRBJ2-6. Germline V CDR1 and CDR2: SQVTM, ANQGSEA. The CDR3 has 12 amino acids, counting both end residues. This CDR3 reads CSANSGANVLVL.

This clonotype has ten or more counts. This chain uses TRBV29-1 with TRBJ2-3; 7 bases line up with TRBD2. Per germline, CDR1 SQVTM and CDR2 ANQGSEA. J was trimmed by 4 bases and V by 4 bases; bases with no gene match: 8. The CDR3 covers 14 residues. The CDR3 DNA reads TGCAGCGTTGGGGCAGGGAGGGCGTCAGATACGCAGTATTTT. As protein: CSVGAGRASDTQYF.

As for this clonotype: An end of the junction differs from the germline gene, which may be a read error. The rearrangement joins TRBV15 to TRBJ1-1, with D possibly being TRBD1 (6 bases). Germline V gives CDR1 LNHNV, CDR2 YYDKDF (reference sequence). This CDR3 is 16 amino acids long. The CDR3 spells CAASSYSGQLNTEAFF. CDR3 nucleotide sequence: TGTGCCGCCAGCAGTTACTCGGGACAATTGAACACTGAAGCTTTCTTT.

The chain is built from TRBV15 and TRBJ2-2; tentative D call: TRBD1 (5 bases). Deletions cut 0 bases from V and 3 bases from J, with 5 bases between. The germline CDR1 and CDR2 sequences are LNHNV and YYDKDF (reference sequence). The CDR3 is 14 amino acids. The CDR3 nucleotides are TGTGCCACCAGCAGAGACAGGGACACCGGGGAGCTGTTTTTT. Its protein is CATSRDRDTGELFF.

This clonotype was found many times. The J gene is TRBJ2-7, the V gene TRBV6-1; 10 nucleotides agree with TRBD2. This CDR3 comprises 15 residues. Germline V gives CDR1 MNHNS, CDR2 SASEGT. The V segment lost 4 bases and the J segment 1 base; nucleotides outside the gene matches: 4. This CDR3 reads CASSGSSGSSYEQYF. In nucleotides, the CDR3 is TGTGCCAGCAGTGGCTCTAGCGGGAGTTCCTACGAGCAGTACTTC.

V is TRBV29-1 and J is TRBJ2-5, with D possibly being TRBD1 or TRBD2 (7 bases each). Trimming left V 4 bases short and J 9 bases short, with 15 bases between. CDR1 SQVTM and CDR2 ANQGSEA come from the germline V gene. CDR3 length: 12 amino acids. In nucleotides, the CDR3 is TGCAGCGTTGGTCAGGGGGGGCAGCCCCAGTACTTC. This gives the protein CSVGQGGQPQYF.

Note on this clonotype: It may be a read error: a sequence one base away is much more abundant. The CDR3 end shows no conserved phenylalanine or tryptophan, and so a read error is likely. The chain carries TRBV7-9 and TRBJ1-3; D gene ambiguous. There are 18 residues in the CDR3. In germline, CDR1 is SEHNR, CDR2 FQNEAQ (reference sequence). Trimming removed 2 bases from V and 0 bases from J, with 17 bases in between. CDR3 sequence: CASSLSLIGRSSGNTIYL. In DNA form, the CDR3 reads TGTGCCAGCAGCTTATCGCTGATAGGACGGAGCTCTGGAAACACCATATATCTT.

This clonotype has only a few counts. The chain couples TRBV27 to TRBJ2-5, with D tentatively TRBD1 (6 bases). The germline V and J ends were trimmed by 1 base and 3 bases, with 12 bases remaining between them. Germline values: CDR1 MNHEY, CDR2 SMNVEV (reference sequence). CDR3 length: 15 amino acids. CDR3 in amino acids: CASSLWVRGEETQYF. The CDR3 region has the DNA TGTGCCAGCAGTTTATGGGTCAGGGGTGAAGAGACCCAGTACTTC.

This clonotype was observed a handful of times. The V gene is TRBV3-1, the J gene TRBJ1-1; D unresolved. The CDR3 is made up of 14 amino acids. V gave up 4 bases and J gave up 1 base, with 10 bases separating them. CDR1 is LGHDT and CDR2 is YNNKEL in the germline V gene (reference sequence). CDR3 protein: CASSPGLQNTEAFF. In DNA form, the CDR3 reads TGTGCCAGCAGCCCTGGACTGCAGAACACTGAAGCTTTCTTT. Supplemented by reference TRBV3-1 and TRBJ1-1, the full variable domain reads DTAVSQTPKYLVTQMGNDKSIKCEQNLGHDTMYWYKQDSKKFLKIMFSYNNKELIINETVPNRFSPKSPDKAHLNLHINSLELGDSAVYFCASSPGLQNTEAFFGQGTRLTVV.